This T cell receptor beta chain came from a study of T cells in Graves' hyperthyroidism and ophthalmopathy. Study results and caveats: In the blood, most expanded thyroid clonotypes above 0.001 appeared as well.

This clonotype has at least ten counts. The antigen remains undetermined. RNA transcripts gave rise to amplified TCR beta CDR3 regions. A first-round RT-PCR of the TCR CDR3 used the HTBI primer set. TCRdb itself ran the multiplex PCR reads through MiXCR, one entry per CDR3 protein. The sample includes hundreds of thousands of distinct CDR3 sequences, about 13% of them seen just once. The ends lost 0 bases at V and 5 bases at J; junction bases unmatched: 4. Germline assignment: CDR1 MNHEY and CDR2 SVGAGI. CDR3 length equals 16 residues. The chain carries TRBV6-5 and TRBJ2-2; 9 bases align to TRBD1. The specimen was blood. The TCR was taken from a woman younger than 30 with Graves' hyperthyroidism. CDR3 nucleotides: TGTGCCAGCAGTTACTCGACAGGGGGAAGGACCGGGGAGCTGTTTTTT. This codes for CASSYSTGGRTGELFF.